The source of this T cell receptor beta chain is a study of Ad26.COV2.S vaccination and SARS-CoV-2 variants. Libraries were prepared by immunoSEQ multiplex PCR; TCRdb keeps only in-frame clonotypes and omits some of them. Here the sample spans 200,000 to 300,000 clones, around 87% being singletons. The CDR3 is made up of 14 amino acids. Trimming took off 1 base at V and 0 bases at J, with 6 bases between the two ends. CDR1 and CDR2 (germline): SGHTA, FQGNSA. This sample's treatment: about 20 received Ad26.COV2.S at low or high dose, single or two shots; about 5 received placebo; per-sample allocation not given. Sampling took place 63 days after the first vaccine or placebo injection. An Ad26 vector expressing Wuhan-strain SARS-CoV-2 spike constituted the vaccine. This clone came up a few times.

V and J are TRBV7-2 and TRBJ1-1; D possibly corresponds to TRBD1 (5 bases). The material sequenced was peripheral blood, taken in a trial of Ad26.COV2.S vaccine versus placebo. This clonotype was sampled from a person aged 18-60 years who received the Ad26.COV2.S COVID-19 vaccine or a placebo. The CDR3 nucleotides are TGTGCCAGCAGCTTAGGGGGCTTGAACACTGAAGCTTTCTTT. It yields the protein CASSLGGLNTEAFF. The full variable domain, rest sourced from reference TRBV7-2 and TRBJ1-1, is GAGVSQSPSNKVTEKGKDVELRCDPISGHTALYWYRQSLGQGLEFLIYFQGNSAPDKSGLPSDRFSAERTGGSVSTLTIQRTQQEDSAVYLCASSLGGLNTEAFFGQGTRLTVV.